This entry describes one T cell receptor beta chain. This specimen belongs to a study of blood T cell repertoires in COVID-19. Looking at the study overall: T cells, B-cell-depleted T cells, or PBMCs supplied cDNA or gDNA.

Per the original data handling: Nucleated cell counts were estimated from reference gene primer amplification. Using immunoSEQ multiplex PCR, the repertoire was profiled, and TCRdb retains in-frame clones only, with some absent. V, J and clone size reflect that table, while D and trimming were determined from the DNA. This sample has fewer than 250,000 clones; about 76% occur once, and the top ten carry about 8.9%. Germline loops: CDR1 LGHNT, CDR2 FRNRAP. Deletions cut 6 bases from V and 6 bases from J, with 16 bases between. CDR3 length equals 14 residues. Enrollees, about 18 to 95 years old, lived in 24 US areas.

This clonotype was sampled from a woman aged 50 to 60 with acute COVID-19. This chain joins TRBV12-5 and TRBJ2-3; TRBD2 might be the D (6 bases). Sequencing was carried out using PBMCs or T cells enriched from blood (not recorded which). This chain's CDR3 is CASGRSGVGDTQYF. CDR3 DNA: TGTGCTAGTGGGCGGTCGGGAGTCGGGGATACGCAGTATTTT.